Listed below are T cell receptor beta chains from one sample, sequenced in a study of CD8 T cells in Susac syndrome. MiXCR was run by TCRdb on the immunoSEQ multiplex PCR reads, yielding one entry per CDR3 protein. Seen here are around 45,000 distinct CDR3 sequences, approximately 92% observed once, and the top ten hold around 0.42%. The sample taken for sequencing was CD8+ T cells from PBMCs. Receptor source: a human donor in good health. Each CDR3 is given without its conserved first and last residue. The order of the fields is CDR3 protein, J gene, D gene, V gene. D genes are given only for firm matches.

CDR3 protein: ASSHRTGISANTGELF; J gene: TRBJ2-2; D gene: NA; V gene: TRBV4-1
CDR3 protein: SARVSGRAEQF; J gene: TRBJ2-1; D gene: TRBD2; V gene: TRBV20-1
CDR3 protein: AWSLVGQGAYEQY; J gene: TRBJ2-7; D gene: TRBD1; V gene: TRBV30
CDR3 protein: ASSRGSGTGVVTEAF; J gene: TRBJ1-1; D gene: TRBD1; V gene: TRBV4-1
CDR3 protein: ASSTGGYEQY; J gene: TRBJ2-7; D gene: TRBD2; V gene: TRBV27
CDR3 protein: ASSLTGHSNQPQH; J gene: TRBJ1-5; D gene: NA; V gene: TRBV5-5
CDR3 protein: ASRRQGTGYEQY; J gene: TRBJ2-7; D gene: NA; V gene: TRBV6-5
CDR3 protein: ASSLASRTAPNYGYT; J gene: TRBJ1-2; D gene: NA; V gene: TRBV5-1
CDR3 protein: ASSQDWGTSGNEQF; J gene: TRBJ2-1; D gene: TRBD2; V gene: TRBV3-1
CDR3 protein: ASSYVGDNEQF; J gene: TRBJ2-1; D gene: NA; V gene: TRBV6-6
CDR3 protein: ASSLTSGSPEQY; J gene: TRBJ2-7; D gene: TRBD2; V gene: TRBV7-9
CDR3 protein: ASNMVQGRQPQH; J gene: TRBJ1-5; D gene: NA; V gene: TRBV11-2
CDR3 protein: ASSESPSGGILETQY; J gene: TRBJ2-5; D gene: NA; V gene: TRBV6-1
CDR3 protein: ASSQVTTRSYEQY; J gene: TRBJ2-7; D gene: NA; V gene: TRBV4-3
CDR3 protein: ASSLTEDTYGYT; J gene: TRBJ1-2; D gene: NA; V gene: TRBV7-9
CDR3 protein: ASSRGDYAGSSDTQY; J gene: TRBJ2-3; D gene: NA; V gene: TRBV7-8
CDR3 protein: SARLGSAYGYT; J gene: TRBJ1-2; D gene: NA; V gene: TRBV20-1
CDR3 protein: ASSVPRGRAENEQF; J gene: TRBJ2-1; D gene: NA; V gene: TRBV6-1
CDR3 protein: ASSLGRRGGETYEQY; J gene: TRBJ2-7; D gene: NA; V gene: TRBV7-9
CDR3 protein: ASRPAGRGNTEAF; J gene: TRBJ1-1; D gene: NA; V gene: TRBV9
CDR3 protein: ASSTGAYNEQF; J gene: TRBJ2-1; D gene: NA; V gene: TRBV7-8
CDR3 protein: ASSYEQGFSETQY; J gene: TRBJ2-5; D gene: TRBD1; V gene: TRBV6-5
CDR3 protein: ASKRQGTTDTQY; J gene: TRBJ2-3; D gene: TRBD1; V gene: TRBV27
CDR3 protein: ASSLRQGATDGELF; J gene: TRBJ2-2; D gene: TRBD1; V gene: TRBV5-1
CDR3 protein: ASSFTLYEQY; J gene: TRBJ2-7; D gene: NA; V gene: TRBV12-3/TRBV12-4